The sequence of this T cell receptor (beta chain) was determined in a study of vaccination effects on CD4 cells after COVID-19. This clone was found once. Its specificity is unknown. General study findings and limits: Only 1 of 255 vaccine-induced clones from healthy vaccinees cross-reacted with common cold coronaviruses. Clones of infection and vaccine origin contracted markedly late after vaccination.

The table came from immunoSEQ multiplex PCR; TCRdb's copy has only in-frame clones and leaves some out. Among roughly 67,000 clones listed, 78% were seen once. The CDR3 covers 15 residues. Trimming shortened V by 2 bases and J by 1 base, and 11 bases separated the two germline ends. Germline values: CDR1 SGDLS, CDR2 YYNGEE. Expansion of antigen-specific CD4+ T cells with viral peptide pools was carried out by the ViraFEST assay before sequencing. Researchers isolated CD4+ T cells once about eleven days of culture had elapsed. Recipients of the vaccine had no prior SARS-CoV-2 infection and negative nucleocapsid antibodies. At days 3 and 7, half of the medium was exchanged for IL-2 medium.

V and J are TRBV9 and TRBJ2-3; perhaps TRBD2 as D (6 bases). Source: CD4+ T cells from PBMCs cultured with SARS-CoV-2 spike peptides, taken before COVID-19 vaccination. This TCR was sampled from a human donor who received a COVID-19 vaccine. The CDR3 sequence: CASSVAGGGTDTQYF. CDR3 nucleotide sequence: TGTGCCAGCAGCGTCGCCGGGGGTGGCACAGATACGCAGTATTTT.